The 25 T cell receptor beta chains reported below all come from one sample, sequenced in a study of blood T cell repertoires in COVID-19. Sequenced by immunoSEQ multiplex PCR; TCRdb stores in-frame clones only, minus some. Of about 120,000 clones listed, 60% to 75% were seen once; the top ten hold around 1.8%. Sequencing was carried out using peripheral blood. The receptors derive from a woman in her 70s with acute or convalescent COVID-19.

The V gene is TRBV20-1, the J gene TRBJ2-7, with TRBD1 matching 9 bases. CDR3 length: 14 amino acids. Germline CDR1 and CDR2: DFQATT and SNEGSKA (reference sequence). V was clipped by 3 bases and J by 3 bases; unmatched bases: 6. Here the CDR3 reads CSASRQGGGYEQYF. DNA for the CDR3: TGCAGTGCTAGTAGACAGGGGGGAGGCTACGAGCAGTACTTC.

A remark on this clone: One junction end does not reproduce the germline sequence, and a read error may be involved. The gene calls are TRBV6-2 or TRBV6-3 and TRBJ2-7; maybe TRBD1 (6 bases). The CDR3 is 13 residues long. Germline V gives CDR1 MNHEY, CDR2 SVGEGT. The CDR3 sequence: CASTYGQYYEQYF. The CDR3, as DNA: TGTGCCAGCACTTACGGACAGTACTACGAGCAGTACTTC.

The rearrangement joins TRBV5-4 to TRBJ2-7; possibly TRBD2 for D (6 bases). The CDR3 runs 14 residues. V was clipped by 0 bases and J by 6 bases, with 13 bases between them. CDR1 is SGHNT and CDR2 is YYREEE in the germline V gene (reference sequence). This CDR3 is CASSLGLARGEQYF. CDR3 nucleotide sequence: TGTGCCAGCAGCTTGGGGCTAGCGAGAGGCGAGCAGTACTTC.

The gene calls are TRBV4-3 and TRBJ2-5; D possibly corresponds to TRBD1 (6 bases). The germline V gene encodes CDR1 LGHNA and CDR2 YSLEER. The length of the CDR3 is 14 residues. The V end was cut by 4 bases, the J end by 5 bases, with 14 bases between. This CDR3 reads CASSLDSRGETQYF. The CDR3 DNA sequence: TGCGCCAGCAGCCTCGATTCAAGGGGGGAGACCCAGTACTTC.

The chain recombines TRBV29-1 with TRBJ1-2; D uncertain. The ends were cut back, 3 bases at V and 8 bases at J, with 7 bases in the middle. CDR3 length equals 10 residues. CDR1 is SQVTM, CDR2 ANQGSEA, per germline. The CDR3 is CSVDSGGYTF. CDR3 nucleotides: TGCAGCGTTGACAGCGGCGGCTACACCTTC.

The rearrangement uses TRBV15 and TRBJ2-1; D unclear. The CDR3 is made up of 13 amino acids. The germline V gene encodes CDR1 LNHNV and CDR2 YYDKDF (reference sequence). Trimming shortened V by 1 base and J by 8 bases, and 9 bases separated the two germline ends. CDR3 in DNA: TGTGCCACCAGCAGAGGAGGCTTGGATGAGCAGTTCTTC. Translated, it gives CATSRGGLDEQFF.

The chain joins TRBV2 to TRBJ2-1; possible D gene TRBD2, 5 bases. Trimming stripped 3 bases from V and 8 bases from J, with 14 bases between. From germline, CDR1 is SNHLY and CDR2 FYNNEI. CDR3 length: 14 residues. DNA for the CDR3: TGTGCCAGCAGTGAGCTGGCGGAGGCGGATGAGCAGTTCTTC. The encoded protein is CASSELAEADEQFF.

V and J are TRBV4-1 and TRBJ1-4; 8 bases match TRBD1. V dropped 3 bases and J dropped 7; count of bases not matched to a gene: 4. Germline lookup yields CDR1 MGHRA and CDR2 YSYEKL. The CDR3 has 14 amino acids. CDR3 in amino acids: CASSQTGVAEKLFF. CDR3 bases: TGCGCCAGCAGCCAGACAGGGGTCGCTGAAAAACTGTTTTTT.

The V and J genes are TRBV6-2 or TRBV6-3 and TRBJ2-5, with TRBD2 identical over 9 bases. Trimming took 5 bases from V and 5 from J; bases not matched to a gene: 9. Germline CDR1 MNHEY, CDR2 SVGEGT. There are 15 residues in the CDR3. The CDR3 sequence: CASSTLAGRQETQYF. Written as DNA, the CDR3 is TGTGCCAGCAGTACCCTAGCGGGGCGACAGGAGACCCAGTACTTC.

This chain connects TRBV2 to TRBJ2-5; tentatively, D is TRBD2 (6 bases). Looked up from germline, CDR1 is SNHLY and CDR2 is FYNNEI. The CDR3 runs to 15 residues. The V end lost 7 bases, the J end lost 4 bases, and 19 bases lay between the germline ends. The CDR3 reads CASKGQGPAGETQYF. The CDR3 coding sequence is TGTGCCAGCAAGGGCCAGGGCCCAGCGGGAGAGACCCAGTACTTC.

The J gene is TRBJ2-7, the V gene TRBV6-5; 12 nucleotides agree with TRBD2. V shed 4 bases, J shed 5 bases, and the junction held 0 bases outside the gene matches. The germline V gene has CDR1 MNHEY and CDR2 SVGAGI. This CDR3 is 13 amino acids long. The CDR3 region is CASSWTSGNEQYF. For the CDR3, the DNA is TGTGCCAGCAGTTGGACTAGCGGGAACGAGCAGTACTTC.

This clone occurred a few times. The CDR3 DNA reads as TGTGCCAGCAGCTGGACAGGGGCTAACACTGAAGCTTTCTTT. It yields the protein CASSWTGANTEAFF. The gene calls are TRBV7-2 and TRBJ1-1; 9 positions agree with TRBD1. There are 14 residues in the CDR3. With V trimmed by 4 bases and J by 2 bases, 2 bases remained unmatched. In germline, CDR1 is SGHTA, CDR2 FQGNSA.

The chain couples TRBV4-3 to TRBJ2-5; tentative D call: TRBD2 (6 bases). The CDR3 consists of 13 residues. V lost 1 base to trimming and J lost 5 bases, with 8 bases between them. Looked up from germline, CDR1 is LGHNA and CDR2 is YSLEER. CDR3 DNA sequence: TGCGCCAGCAGCCAAGGGGGGGATGAGACCCAGTACTTC. It is translated as CASSQGGDETQYF.

The gene calls are TRBV4-1 and TRBJ1-6; D is uncertain. V was trimmed by 4 bases and J by 8 bases, leaving 9 bases between them. Germline CDR1 is MGHRA and CDR2 is YSYEKL. The CDR3 has 13 residues. The CDR3 here is CASSLGGDSPLHF. As DNA, the CDR3 is TGCGCCAGCAGCCTAGGCGGGGATTCACCCCTCCACTTT.

V usage is TRBV7-2 and J usage is TRBJ2-7; D perhaps matches TRBD1 (5 bases). Trimming removed 1 base from V and 4 bases from J, with 14 bases in between. In germline, CDR1 is SGHTA, CDR2 FQGNSA. The CDR3 contains 15 residues. CDR3 protein: CASSLEWVRAYEQYF. CDR3 nucleotides: TGTGCCAGCAGCTTAGAATGGGTCAGGGCTTACGAGCAGTACTTC.

The sample holds one count of this clone. The chain joins TRBV30 to TRBJ2-5; 8 nucleotides align to TRBD2. The CDR3 consists of 15 residues. J lost 1 base, V lost 2 bases, and 6 bases had no gene match. The germline CDR1 and CDR2 sequences are GTSNPN and SVGIG (reference sequence). In DNA, the CDR3 is TGTGCCTGGAGTCGAACGGGAGGGCCCCAAGAGACCCAGTACTTC. Translation: CAWSRTGGPQETQYF. The variable domain in full, with the rest retrieved from reference TRBV30 and TRBJ2-5, is SQTIHQWPATLVQPVGSPLSLECTVEGTSNPNLYWYRQAAGRGLQLLFYSVGIGQISSEVPQNLSASRPQDRQFILSSKKLLLSDSGFYLCAWSRTGGPQETQYFGPGTRLLVL.

This clone was counted a few times. V is TRBV7-2 and J is TRBJ2-7, with 9 bases that match TRBD2. J gave up 4 bases and V 4 bases, and 14 bases lay outside the gene matches. CDR1 and CDR2 (germline): SGHTA, FQGNSA. This CDR3 is built from 17 residues. CDR3 sequence (DNA): TGTGCCAGCAGCTCTCCCTGGGTGAGCGGGGGGTCGTACGAGCAGTACTTC. It specifies CASSSPWVSGGSYEQYF.

V and J are TRBV19 and TRBJ2-7, with D maybe TRBD1 (5 bases). This CDR3 region has 14 residues. Trimming pared 5 bases from V and 2 bases from J, leaving 13 bases between. Germline V gene lookup returns CDR1 LNHDA and CDR2 SQIVND (reference sequence). The CDR3 sequence: CASSFNRRTYEQYF. CDR3 DNA sequence: TGTGCCAGTAGTTTTAACAGGCGTACCTACGAGCAGTACTTC.

The rearrangement links TRBV7-9 to TRBJ2-5, with 8 bases that match TRBD2. This CDR3 spans 15 amino acids. J lost 5 bases, V lost 6 bases, and 11 bases had no gene match. The germline gives CDR1 SEHNR, CDR2 FQNEAQ (reference sequence). The DNA of the CDR3 is TGTGCCAGCAGGGGGGAGCGGGGGAGACTGGAGACCCAGTACTTC. It encodes CASRGERGRLETQYF.

With regard to this clone: Other nucleotide sequences in the sample specify the same CDR3. This sequence joins TRBV12-5 and TRBJ2-7, with 9 nucleotides matching TRBD1. The V and J ends lost 1 base and 7 bases, in that order; junction bases with no gene match: 2. The CDR3 spans 13 residues. Germline CDR1 is LGHNT and CDR2 is FRNRAP. The chain's CDR3 is CASGLAGQGEQYF. The CDR3 bases are TGTGCTAGTGGTTTGGCCGGACAGGGGGAGCAGTACTTC.

This clone was counted between two and nine times. The CDR3 DNA follows: TGTGCCAGCAGCAGAACAGGGGTCGCTCAGCCCCAGCATTTT. Residues: CASSRTGVAQPQHF. The chain employs TRBV5-6 and TRBJ1-5, with 7 nucleotides matching TRBD1. V was pared by 4 bases and J by 6 bases, with 7 bases of the junction left unmatched. CDR1 SGHDT and CDR2 YYEEEE come from the germline V gene. CDR3 size: 14 residues. Together with reference TRBV5-6 and TRBJ1-5, the CDR3 gives the full variable domain: DAGVTQSPTHLIKTRGQQVTLRCSPKSGHDTVSWYQQALGQGPQFIFQYYEEEERQRGNFPDRFSGHQFPNYSSELNVNALLLGDSALYLCASSRTGVAQPQHFGDGTRLSIL.

The V call is TRBV6-6, the J call TRBJ1-1; D unclear. Germline CDR1 and CDR2: MNHNY and SVGAGI (reference sequence). This CDR3 spans 14 amino acids. V lost 5 bases to trimming and J lost 1 base, with 11 bases between them. DNA for the CDR3: TGTGCCAGCAGTCACAACAGACGGAACACTGAAGCTTTCTTT. Amino acid sequence: CASSHNRRNTEAFF.

The rearrangement links TRBV7-2 to TRBJ2-3; TRBD2 agrees at 13 bases. V lost 5 bases to trimming and J lost 0 bases; unmatched junction nucleotides: 8. The germline gives CDR1 SGHTA, CDR2 FQGNSA. The CDR3 extends over 18 amino acids. DNA for the CDR3: TGTGCCAGCAGCACGACTAGCGGGGGGCCCTTTAGCACAGATACGCAGTATTTT. Its protein is CASSTTSGGPFSTDTQYF.

The chain couples TRBV4-1 to TRBJ2-1, with D hard to call. V lost 1 base and J lost 0, with 10 bases in between. Germline CDR1 reads MGHRA; CDR2 reads YSYEKL. The CDR3 sequence is 16 residues long. The CDR3 is CASSQGSAVSYNEQFF. In DNA form, the CDR3 reads TGCGCCAGCAGCCAAGGCTCGGCGGTCTCCTACAATGAGCAGTTCTTC.

This clone was recorded only once. DNA of the CDR3: TGTGCCAGCAGTGAAAGGGGACTAGCGGGAGGCTCGCAGTATTTT. The encoded protein is CASSERGLAGGSQYF. The chain has TRBV6-1 and TRBJ2-3; 15 nucleotides agree with TRBD2. Germline CDR1 and CDR2: MNHNS and SASEGT. CDR3 length equals 15 residues. V lost 2 bases, J lost 10 bases, and 4 bases stayed unmatched.